Each of the 18 T cell receptor beta chains below was sequenced from the same sample in a study of blood T cell repertoires in COVID-19. The method was immunoSEQ multiplex PCR; TCRdb's version includes in-frame clones alone and lacks a portion of them. The sample records around 270,000 clones, less than 90% being singletons. The source material was peripheral blood. The source of these receptors is a woman in her forties who had recovered from COVID-19.

The rearrangement uses TRBV11-3 and TRBJ2-3, with 7 bases fitting TRBD1. The germline V gene has CDR1 SGHNT and CDR2 YENEEA. The CDR3 is 17 residues long. The J segment lost 3 bases and the V segment lost 5 bases, leaving 14 bases of the junction unmatched. The chain's CDR3 is CASSRPSNRGGTDTQYF. In DNA, the CDR3 is TGTGCCAGCAGCCGACCCTCAAACAGGGGTGGAACAGATACGCAGTATTTT.

This chain connects TRBV6-5 to TRBJ2-2, with unresolved D. V lost 2 bases, J lost 1 base, and 11 bases lay in between. From germline, CDR1 is MNHEY and CDR2 SVGAGI. The CDR3 covers 16 residues. The CDR3, as DNA: TGTGCCAGCAGTTACGTTCGGCAGGTGAACACCGGGGAGCTGTTTTTT. Translated, it gives CASSYVRQVNTGELFF.

The chain links TRBV5-1 to TRBJ1-2; TRBD1 might be the D (5 bases). CDR1 is SGHRS, CDR2 YFSETQ, per germline. CDR3 length: 16 residues. V was shortened by 2 bases and J by 0 bases, with 14 bases between the two germline ends. CDR3 DNA sequence: TGCGCCAGCAGCTTATCCACAGGCACCTCTAACTATGGCTACACCTTC. Protein: CASSLSTGTSNYGYTF.

The DNA of the CDR3 is TGTGCCACCAGTGATGGCCTGTCAGCTAACTATGGCTACACCTTC. Translation: CATSDGLSANYGYTF. The V call is TRBV24-1, the J call TRBJ1-2; no clear D. CDR1 KGHDR and CDR2 SFDVKD come from the germline V gene. The CDR3 sequence is 15 residues long. The V gene lost 3 bases and the J gene lost 0 bases, with 10 bases spanning the gap.

This clone was picked up many times. The chain is built from TRBV7-9 and TRBJ1-2; D unresolved. The ends were cut back, 5 bases at V and 4 bases at J, with 14 bases in the middle. The CDR3 extends over 14 amino acids. Germline assignment: CDR1 SEHNR and CDR2 FQNEAQ (reference sequence). Written as DNA, the CDR3 is TGTGCCAGCAGCGGCGGGAAGAGCTTCTATGGCTACACCTTC. Its translation is CASSGGKSFYGYTF.

The chain has TRBV28 and TRBJ1-2; the match to TRBD1 covers 8 bases. The CDR3 has 16 residues. CDR1 and CDR2 from the germline V gene are MDHEN and SYDVKM. The V and J ends lost 7 bases and 4 bases, in that order; junction bases with no gene match: 14. In DNA form, the CDR3 reads TGTGCCAGCACCTCCCCGGGACAGGTTCCCTCCTATGGCTACACCTTC. Translation gives CASTSPGQVPSYGYTF.

The DNA for the CDR3 is TGTGCCAGCAGCCCCAGTAACACTGAAGCTTTCTTT. Translated: CASSPSNTEAFF. This chain joins TRBV5-4 and TRBJ1-1; no clear D gene. From germline, CDR1 is SGHNT and CDR2 YYREEE (reference sequence). The CDR3 has 12 amino acids. Trimming left V 4 bases short and J 2 bases short, with 6 bases between.

The gene calls are TRBV5-1 and TRBJ2-5, with 16 bases matching TRBD2. CDR1 SGHRS and CDR2 YFSETQ come from the germline V gene. With V trimmed by 4 bases and J by 1 base, 7 bases remained unmatched. The CDR3 loop spans 18 amino acids. CDR3 coding DNA: TGCGCCAGCAGCCCCCCCGGGACTAGCGGGGGGGCCCAAGAGACCCAGTACTTC. The encoded protein is CASSPPGTSGGAQETQYF.

V and J are TRBV18 and TRBJ2-1; 12 bases map to TRBD2. Unmatched junction bases numbered 2, after V lost 3 bases and J lost 8 bases. Germline V gene sequence: CDR1 KGHSH, CDR2 LQKENI. CDR3 size: 14 residues. The CDR3 coding sequence is TGTGCCAGCTCACCTGGACTAGCGGGATATGAGCAGTTCTTC. Its translation is CASSPGLAGYEQFF.

V gene TRBV12-3 or TRBV12-4 combines with J gene TRBJ2-2; 8 nucleotides match TRBD1. J lost 6 bases, V lost 6 bases, and 3 bases had no gene match. The CDR3 loop spans 13 amino acids. DNA of the CDR3: TGTGCCAGCAGAAACAGGGGGGCCGGGGAGCTGTTTTTT. It codes for CASRNRGAGELFF.

This rearrangement joins TRBV9 to TRBJ2-5; 7 bases are a match to TRBD2. The junction had 7 bases not matched to a gene; V was cut back by 4 bases and J by 1 base. The CDR3 is 15 amino acids. The germline V gene encodes CDR1 SGDLS and CDR2 YYNGEE. DNA of the CDR3: TGTGCCAGCAGCTCTGGGGGGGGAGTCCAAGAGACCCAGTACTTC. The encoded protein is CASSSGGGVQETQYF.

This chain links TRBV30 with TRBJ1-4; possible D gene TRBD1, 6 bases. The germline V gene encodes CDR1 GTSNPN and CDR2 SVGIG (reference sequence). V lost 2 bases, J lost 8 bases, and 12 bases lay in between. The CDR3 covers 13 residues. The CDR3 nucleotides are TGTGCCTGGAGTCAGGACAGTAGGGAAAAACTGTTTTTT. It specifies CAWSQDSREKLFF.

The chain combines TRBV7-9 with TRBJ2-7; no definite D call. The CDR3 is 14 amino acids. The germline V and J ends were trimmed by 3 bases and 0 bases, with 9 bases remaining between them. CDR1 is SEHNR and CDR2 is FQNEAQ in the germline V gene (reference sequence). CDR3 coding DNA: TGTGCCAGCAGCTTCTCTATCACCTCCTACGAGCAGTACTTC. Its translation is CASSFSITSYEQYF. The full variable domain, its missing parts supplied by reference TRBV7-9 and TRBJ2-7, is DTGVSQNPRHKITKRGQNVTFRCDPISEHNRLYWYRQTLGQGPEFLTYFQNEAQLEKSRLLSDRFSAERPKGSFSTLEIQRTEQGDSAMYLCASSFSITSYEQYFGPGTRLTVT.

V is TRBV29-1 and J is TRBJ2-5, with 9 bases fitting TRBD2. CDR3 length: 12 residues. The J segment lost 3 bases and the V segment lost 6 bases, leaving 2 bases of the junction unmatched. The germline V gene encodes CDR1 SQVTM and CDR2 ANQGSEA. The CDR3 is CSVQRGEETQYF. CDR3 bases: TGCAGCGTACAGCGGGGGGAAGAGACCCAGTACTTC.

This rearrangement joins TRBV24-1 to TRBJ2-6, with a tentative D call TRBD1 (5 bases). Germline CDR1 is KGHDR and CDR2 is SFDVKD. Trimming took 3 bases from V and 0 from J, leaving 17 bases between them. CDR3 length: 19 amino acids. The CDR3 nucleotides read TGTGCCACCAGTGATCCCAGTTTAGGGGAAAACTCTGGGGCCAACGTCCTGACTTTC. Its translation is CATSDPSLGENSGANVLTF.

V is TRBV28 and J is TRBJ1-5, with a tentative D call TRBD1 (5 bases). V lost 1 base and J 7 bases, leaving 11 bases between the germline ends. This CDR3 has 14 amino acids. In germline, CDR1 is MDHEN, CDR2 SYDVKM. The CDR3 nucleotides are TGTGCCAGCAGTTTATCGCAGGGAGGGCAGCCCCAGCATTTT. It yields the protein CASSLSQGGQPQHF.

V usage is TRBV7-9 and J usage is TRBJ2-1, with 10 bases fitting TRBD1. The CDR3 spans 16 residues. Germline V gives CDR1 SEHNR, CDR2 FQNEAQ (reference sequence). After removal of 5 bases from V and 4 bases from J, the junction contained 8 bases not matched to a gene. Here the CDR3 reads CASSPPGQGRYNEQFF. DNA of the CDR3: TGTGCCAGCAGCCCACCGGGACAGGGGAGGTACAATGAGCAGTTCTTC.

This clone came up a few times. J is TRBJ1-5 and V is TRBV30; the D is unclear. V lost 1 base, J lost 9 bases, and 7 bases lay in between. The length of the CDR3 is 11 residues. Germline loops: CDR1 GTSNPN, CDR2 SVGIG (reference sequence). The CDR3 nucleotides are TGTGCCTGGAGTGGGGGAGGGCCCCAGCATTTT. Translated, it gives CAWSGGGPQHF.